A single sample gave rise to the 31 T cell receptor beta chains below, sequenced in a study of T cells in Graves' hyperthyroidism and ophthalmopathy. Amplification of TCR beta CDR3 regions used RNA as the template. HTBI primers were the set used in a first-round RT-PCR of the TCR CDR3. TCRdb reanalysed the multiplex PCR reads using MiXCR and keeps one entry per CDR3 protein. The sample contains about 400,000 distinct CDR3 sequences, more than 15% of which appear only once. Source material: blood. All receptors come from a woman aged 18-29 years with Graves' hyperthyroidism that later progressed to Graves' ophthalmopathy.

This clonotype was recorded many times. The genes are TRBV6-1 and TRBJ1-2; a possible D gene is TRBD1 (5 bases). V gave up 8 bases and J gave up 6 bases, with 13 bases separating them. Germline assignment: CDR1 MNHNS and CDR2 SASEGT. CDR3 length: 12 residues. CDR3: CASSRDQDGYTF. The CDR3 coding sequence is TGTGCCAGCTCCAGGGATCAGGATGGCTACACCTTC.

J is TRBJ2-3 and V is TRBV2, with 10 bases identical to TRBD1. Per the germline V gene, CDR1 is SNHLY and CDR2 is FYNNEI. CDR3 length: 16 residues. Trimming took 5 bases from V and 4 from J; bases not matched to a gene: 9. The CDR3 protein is CASSKTGGHPSDTQYF. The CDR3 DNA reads TGTGCCAGCAGTAAGACAGGGGGCCATCCTTCAGATACGCAGTATTTT. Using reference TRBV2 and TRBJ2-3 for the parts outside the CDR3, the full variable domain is EPEVTQTPSHQVTQMGQEVILRCVPISNHLYFYWYRQILGQKVEFLVSFYNNEISEKSEIFDDQFSVERPDGSNFTLKIRSTKLEDSAMYFCASSKTGGHPSDTQYFGPGTRLTVL.

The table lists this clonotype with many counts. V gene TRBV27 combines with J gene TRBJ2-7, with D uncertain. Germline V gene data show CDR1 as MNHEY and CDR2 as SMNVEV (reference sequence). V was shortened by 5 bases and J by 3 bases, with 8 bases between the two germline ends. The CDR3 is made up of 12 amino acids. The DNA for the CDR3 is TGTGCCAGCAGTGCAAACGGCTACGAGCAGTACTTC. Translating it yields CASSANGYEQYF.

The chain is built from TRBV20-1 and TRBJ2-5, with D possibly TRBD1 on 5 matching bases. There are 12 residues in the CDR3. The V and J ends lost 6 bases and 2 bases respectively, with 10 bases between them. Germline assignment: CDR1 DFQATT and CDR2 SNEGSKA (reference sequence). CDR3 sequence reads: CSATRQQETQYF. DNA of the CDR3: TGCAGTGCCACGAGACAGCAAGAGACCCAGTACTTC.

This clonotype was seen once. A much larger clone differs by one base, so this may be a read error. The chain's CDR3 is CASSGVRETQYF. Written as DNA, the CDR3 is TGTGCCAGCAGTGGGGTAAGGGAGACCCAGTACTTC. The chain has TRBV6-2 or TRBV6-3 and TRBJ2-5, with D uncertain. The CDR3 consists of 12 residues. In germline, CDR1 is MNHEY, CDR2 SVGEGT. Trimming left V 5 bases short and J 5 bases short, with 9 bases between.

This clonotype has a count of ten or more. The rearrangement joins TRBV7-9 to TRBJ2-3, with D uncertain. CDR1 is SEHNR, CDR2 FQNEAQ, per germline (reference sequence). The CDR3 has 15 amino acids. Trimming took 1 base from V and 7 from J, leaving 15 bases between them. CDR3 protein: CASSLGSTAANTQYF. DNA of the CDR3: TGTGCCAGCAGCTTAGGGTCGACTGCTGCTAATACGCAGTATTTT.

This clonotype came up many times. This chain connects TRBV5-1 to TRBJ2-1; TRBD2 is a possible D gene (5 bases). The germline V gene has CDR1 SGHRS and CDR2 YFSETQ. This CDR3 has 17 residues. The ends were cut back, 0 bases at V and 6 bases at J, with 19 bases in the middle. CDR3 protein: CASSLAAGLTPGNEQFF. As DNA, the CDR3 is TGCGCCAGCAGCTTGGCCGCTGGACTTACTCCAGGCAATGAGCAGTTCTTC.

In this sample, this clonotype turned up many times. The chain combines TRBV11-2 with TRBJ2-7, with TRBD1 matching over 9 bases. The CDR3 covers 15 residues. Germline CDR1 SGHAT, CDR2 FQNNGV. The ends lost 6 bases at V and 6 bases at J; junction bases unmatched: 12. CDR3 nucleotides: TGTGCCAGCAGTCCGTCCGGGACAGGGTCTCCCGAGCAGTACTTC. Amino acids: CASSPSGTGSPEQYF.

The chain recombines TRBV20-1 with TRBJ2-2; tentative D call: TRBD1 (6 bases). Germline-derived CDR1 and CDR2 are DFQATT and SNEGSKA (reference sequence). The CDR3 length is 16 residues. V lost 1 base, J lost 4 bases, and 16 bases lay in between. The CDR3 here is CSARGPGHRGTGELFF. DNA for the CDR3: TGCAGTGCTAGAGGACCGGGACATCGGGGCACCGGGGAGCTGTTTTTT.

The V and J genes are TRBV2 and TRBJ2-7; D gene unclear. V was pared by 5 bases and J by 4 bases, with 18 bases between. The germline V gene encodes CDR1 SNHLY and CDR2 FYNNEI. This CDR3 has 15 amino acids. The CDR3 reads CASSYSIVRAYEQYF. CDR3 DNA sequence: TGTGCCAGCAGTTACTCGATTGTTCGGGCGTACGAGCAGTACTTC.

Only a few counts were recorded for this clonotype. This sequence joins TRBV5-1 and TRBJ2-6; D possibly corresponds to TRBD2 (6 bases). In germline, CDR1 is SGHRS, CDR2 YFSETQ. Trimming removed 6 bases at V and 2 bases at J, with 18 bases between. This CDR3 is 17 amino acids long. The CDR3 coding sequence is TGCGCCAGCACGATTGGGGGTCGGGAGACTGGGGCCAACGTCCTGACTTTC. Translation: CASTIGGRETGANVLTF.

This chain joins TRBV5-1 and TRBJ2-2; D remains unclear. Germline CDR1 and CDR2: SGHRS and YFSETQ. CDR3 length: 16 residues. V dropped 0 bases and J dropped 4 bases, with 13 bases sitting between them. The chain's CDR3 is CASSLGAVRITGELFF. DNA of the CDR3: TGCGCCAGCAGCTTGGGTGCAGTTCGGATCACCGGGGAGCTGTTTTTT.

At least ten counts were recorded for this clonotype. The CDR3 nucleotides read TGTGCCACCAGTGATGCTTATAGTGGGACCGGGGAGCTGTTTTTT. Protein: CATSDAYSGTGELFF. The V call is TRBV24-1, the J call TRBJ2-2; D unclear. Trimming took 3 bases from V and 5 from J, leaving 12 bases between them. Germline CDR1 and CDR2: KGHDR and SFDVKD. The CDR3 sequence is 15 residues long.

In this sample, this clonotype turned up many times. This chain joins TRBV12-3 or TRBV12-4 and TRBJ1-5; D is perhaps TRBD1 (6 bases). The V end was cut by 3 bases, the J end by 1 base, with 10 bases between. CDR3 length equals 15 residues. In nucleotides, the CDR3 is TGTGCCAGCAGTTTCCAGGGGATGAGCAATCAGCCCCAGCATTTT. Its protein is CASSFQGMSNQPQHF.

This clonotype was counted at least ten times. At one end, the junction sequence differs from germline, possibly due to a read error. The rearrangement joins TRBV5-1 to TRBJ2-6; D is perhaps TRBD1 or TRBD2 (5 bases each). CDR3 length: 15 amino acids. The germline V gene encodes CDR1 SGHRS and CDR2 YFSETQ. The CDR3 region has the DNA TGTGCCAGCAGCTTAGTAGGGACCGGGGCCAACGTCCTGACTTTC. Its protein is CASSLVGTGANVLTF.

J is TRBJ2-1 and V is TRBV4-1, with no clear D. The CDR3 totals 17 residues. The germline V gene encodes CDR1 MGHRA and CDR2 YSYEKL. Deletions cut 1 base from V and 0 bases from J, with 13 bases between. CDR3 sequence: CASSQVPIIRSYNEQFF. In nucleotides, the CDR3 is TGCGCCAGCAGCCAAGTACCGATTATACGCTCCTACAATGAGCAGTTCTTC.

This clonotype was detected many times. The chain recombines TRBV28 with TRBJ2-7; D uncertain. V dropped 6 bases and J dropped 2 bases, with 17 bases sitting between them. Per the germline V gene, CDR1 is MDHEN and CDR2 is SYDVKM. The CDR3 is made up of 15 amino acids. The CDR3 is CASSSKASIPYEQYF. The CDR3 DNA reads TGTGCCAGCAGCTCCAAAGCCTCCATACCCTACGAGCAGTACTTC.

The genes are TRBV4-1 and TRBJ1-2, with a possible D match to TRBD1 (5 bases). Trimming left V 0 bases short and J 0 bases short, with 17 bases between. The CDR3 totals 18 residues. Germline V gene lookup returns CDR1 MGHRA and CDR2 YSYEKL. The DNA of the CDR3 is TGCGCCAGCAGCCAAGAAATCATCGGGGGAGCCTCTAACTATGGCTACACCTTC. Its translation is CASSQEIIGGASNYGYTF.

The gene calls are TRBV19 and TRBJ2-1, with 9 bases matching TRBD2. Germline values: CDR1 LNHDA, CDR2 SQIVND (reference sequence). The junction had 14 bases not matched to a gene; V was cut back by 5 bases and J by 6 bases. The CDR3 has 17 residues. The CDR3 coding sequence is TGTGCCAGTAGTCCAGCGGCTAGCGGGACCCACTTCAATGAGCAGTTCTTC. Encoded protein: CASSPAASGTHFNEQFF.

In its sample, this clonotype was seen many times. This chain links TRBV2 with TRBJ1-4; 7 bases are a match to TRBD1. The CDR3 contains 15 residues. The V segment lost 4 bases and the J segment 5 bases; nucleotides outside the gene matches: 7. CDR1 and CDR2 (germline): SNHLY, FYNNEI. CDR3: CASSALQGKNEKLFF. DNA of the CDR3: TGTGCCAGCAGTGCATTACAGGGGAAAAATGAAAAACTGTTTTTT.

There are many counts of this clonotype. The CDR3 bases are TGTGCCAGCAGTTTAAGGGGTCAAGAGACCCAGTACTTC. Its protein is CASSLRGQETQYF. The chain carries TRBV28 and TRBJ2-5; perhaps TRBD1 as D (5 bases). Germline V gives CDR1 MDHEN, CDR2 SYDVKM. The germline V and J ends were trimmed by 2 bases and 2 bases, with 6 bases remaining between them. CDR3 length: 13 residues.

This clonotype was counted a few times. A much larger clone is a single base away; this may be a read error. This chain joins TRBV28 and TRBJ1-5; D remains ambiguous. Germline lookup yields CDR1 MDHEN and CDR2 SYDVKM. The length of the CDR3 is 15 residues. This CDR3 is CTSRRHGSGNQPQHF. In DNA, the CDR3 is TGTACCAGCAGACGACACGGCTCGGGCAATCAGCCCCAGCATTTT. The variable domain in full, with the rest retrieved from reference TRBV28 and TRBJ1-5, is DVKVTQSSRYLVKRTGEKVFLECVQDMDHENMFWYRQDPGLGLRLIYFSYDVKMKEKGDIPEGYSVSREKKERFSLILESASTNQTSMYLCTSRRHGSGNQPQHFGDGTRLSIL.

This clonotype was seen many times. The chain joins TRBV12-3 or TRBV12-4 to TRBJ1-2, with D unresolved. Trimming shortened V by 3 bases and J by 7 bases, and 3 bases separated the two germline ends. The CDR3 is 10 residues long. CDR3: CASSLAGYTF. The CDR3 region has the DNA TGTGCCAGCAGTTTGGCTGGCTACACCTTC.

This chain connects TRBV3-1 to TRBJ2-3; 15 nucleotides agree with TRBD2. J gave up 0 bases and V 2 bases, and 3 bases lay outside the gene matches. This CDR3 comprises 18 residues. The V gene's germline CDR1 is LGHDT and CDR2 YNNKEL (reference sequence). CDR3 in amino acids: CASSQPGLAGGSTDTQYF. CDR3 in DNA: TGTGCCAGCAGCCAACCGGGACTAGCGGGAGGAAGCACAGATACGCAGTATTTT.

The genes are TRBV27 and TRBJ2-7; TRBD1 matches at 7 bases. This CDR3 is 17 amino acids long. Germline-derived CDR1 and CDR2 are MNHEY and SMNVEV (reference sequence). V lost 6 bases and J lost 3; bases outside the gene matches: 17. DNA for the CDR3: TGTGCCAGCAGCCCTTCCCCAACTGAGACAGGGTTCTACGAGCAGTACTTC. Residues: CASSPSPTETGFYEQYF.

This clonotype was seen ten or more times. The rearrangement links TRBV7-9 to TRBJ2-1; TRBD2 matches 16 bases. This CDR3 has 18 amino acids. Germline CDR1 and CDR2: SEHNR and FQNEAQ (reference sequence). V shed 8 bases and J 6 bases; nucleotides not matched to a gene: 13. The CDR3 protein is CASSGLAGGPSFFNEQFF. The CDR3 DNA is TGTGCCAGCTCGGGACTAGCGGGAGGGCCGAGCTTCTTCAATGAGCAGTTCTTC.

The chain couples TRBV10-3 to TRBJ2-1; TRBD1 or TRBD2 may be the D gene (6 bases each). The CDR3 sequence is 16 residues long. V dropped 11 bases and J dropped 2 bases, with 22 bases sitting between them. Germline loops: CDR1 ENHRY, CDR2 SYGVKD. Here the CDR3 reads CAPSGRGECPYNEQFF. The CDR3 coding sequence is TGTGCCCCATCTGGTAGGGGGGAGTGCCCCTACAATGAGCAGTTCTTC.

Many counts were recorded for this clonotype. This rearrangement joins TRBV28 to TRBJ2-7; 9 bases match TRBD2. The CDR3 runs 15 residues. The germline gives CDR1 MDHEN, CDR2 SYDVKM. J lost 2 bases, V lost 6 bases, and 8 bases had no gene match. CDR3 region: CASSYQREVPYEQYF. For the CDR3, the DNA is TGTGCCAGCAGCTACCAGCGGGAGGTACCCTACGAGCAGTACTTC.

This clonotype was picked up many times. The CDR3 is CASSLGGGLAGSYEQYF. The DNA for the CDR3 is TGTGCCAGCAGCTTAGGAGGTGGCCTAGCGGGCTCCTACGAGCAGTACTTC. The rearrangement joins TRBV7-2 to TRBJ2-7; 8 bases map to TRBD2. V lost 1 base to trimming and J lost 0 bases; unmatched junction nucleotides: 8. CDR1 and CDR2 from the germline V gene are SGHTA and FQGNSA. CDR3 length: 17 amino acids.

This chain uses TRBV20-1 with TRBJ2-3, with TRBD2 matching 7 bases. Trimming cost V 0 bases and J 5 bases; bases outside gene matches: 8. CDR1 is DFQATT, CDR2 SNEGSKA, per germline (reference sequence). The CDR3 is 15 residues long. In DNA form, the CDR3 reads TGCAGTGCTAGAGATGGGGCGGGAGTTGAAGATACGCAGTATTTT. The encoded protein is CSARDGAGVEDTQYF.

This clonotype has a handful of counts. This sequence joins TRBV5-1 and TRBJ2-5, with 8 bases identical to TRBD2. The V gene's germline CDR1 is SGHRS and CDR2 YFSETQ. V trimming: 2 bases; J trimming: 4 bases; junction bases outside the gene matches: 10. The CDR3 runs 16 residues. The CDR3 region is CASSFLRGGGGETQYF. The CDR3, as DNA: TGCGCCAGCAGCTTCCTACGGGGGGGCGGGGGAGAGACCCAGTACTTC.